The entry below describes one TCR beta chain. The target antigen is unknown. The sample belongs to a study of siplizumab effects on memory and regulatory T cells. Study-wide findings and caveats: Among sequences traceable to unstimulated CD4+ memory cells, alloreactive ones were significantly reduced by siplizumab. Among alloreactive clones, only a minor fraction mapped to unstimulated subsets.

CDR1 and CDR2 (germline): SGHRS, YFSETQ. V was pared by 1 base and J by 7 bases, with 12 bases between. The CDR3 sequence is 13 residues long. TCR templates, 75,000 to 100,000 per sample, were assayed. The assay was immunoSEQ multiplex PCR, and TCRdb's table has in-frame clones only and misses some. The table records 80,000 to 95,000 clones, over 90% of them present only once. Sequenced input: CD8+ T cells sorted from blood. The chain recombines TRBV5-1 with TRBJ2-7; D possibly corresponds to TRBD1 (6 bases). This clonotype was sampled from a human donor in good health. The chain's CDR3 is CASSLMQGIEQYF. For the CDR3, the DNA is TGCGCCAGCAGCTTGATGCAGGGGATAGAGCAGTACTTC.